This TCR beta chain stems from a study of sequential checkpoint blockade in melanoma. Produced via immunoSEQ multiplex PCR; TCRdb's table is partial and in-frame only. The sample contains around 3,500 clones, less than 60% of which appear only once. The treatment here: randomized to nivolumab then ipilimumab (arm A) or the reverse (arm B). PBMC sorting kept live CD3+CD8+ cells without CD19 or CD56. This clone was counted once. Unmatched junction bases numbered 11, after V lost 0 bases and J lost 8 bases. Looked up from germline, CDR1 is SGHRS and CDR2 is YFSETQ. This CDR3 has 16 residues. The chain has TRBV5-1 and TRBJ2-1; 7 nucleotides agree with TRBD2. The source was CD8+ T cells sorted from blood (inferred from file names), collected from a patient given nivolumab and ipilimumab in sequence. The TCR was taken from a human donor with melanoma. Written as DNA, the CDR3 is TGCGCCAGCAGCTTGGGAGGTGGCGGGAGAAGCGATGAGCAGTTCTTC. Translated: CASSLGGGGRSDEQFF. The variable domain in full, completed from reference TRBV5-1 and TRBJ2-1, reads KAGVTQTPRYLIKTRGQQVTLSCSPISGHRSVSWYQQTPGQGLQFLFEYFSETQRNKGNFPGRFSGRQFSNSRSEMNVSTLELGDSALYLCASSLGGGGRSDEQFFGPGTRLTVL.